One and the same sample provided the 26 T cell receptor beta chains below, sequenced in a study of blood T cell repertoires in COVID-19. Clones were sequenced by immunoSEQ multiplex PCR, and TCRdb holds only the in-frame ones, with some missing. The sample holds approximately 270,000 clones, 85% to 90% seen once. Material: peripheral blood. The receptors shown here come from an older man with acute or convalescent COVID-19.

The chain recombines TRBV19 with TRBJ1-4; tentative D call: TRBD1 (6 bases). V shed 6 bases and J shed 8 bases, with 16 bases lying between them. CDR3 size: 14 residues. In germline, CDR1 is LNHDA, CDR2 SQIVND (reference sequence). The CDR3 reads CASRSTQGWEKLFF. For the CDR3, the DNA is TGTGCCAGTAGATCTACACAGGGTTGGGAAAAACTGTTTTTT.

The chain combines TRBV12-5 with TRBJ2-5, with D tentatively TRBD1 (6 bases). This CDR3 has 14 residues. Germline assignment: CDR1 LGHNT and CDR2 FRNRAP. The V end lost 2 bases, the J end lost 3 bases, and 10 bases lay between the germline ends. The CDR3 is CASGLYPGEETQYF. CDR3 sequence (DNA): TGTGCTAGTGGTTTGTATCCAGGGGAAGAGACCCAGTACTTC.

The chain carries TRBV24-1 and TRBJ2-2; D gene unclear. CDR3 length: 17 amino acids. Trimming removed 1 base at V and 6 bases at J, with 17 bases between. CDR1 is KGHDR, CDR2 SFDVKD, per germline. CDR3 amino acids: CATSDFQRGDRAGELFF. The DNA of the CDR3 is TGTGCCACCAGTGATTTCCAACGCGGAGATCGAGCCGGGGAGCTGTTTTTT.

This clone showed up just once. The rearrangement uses TRBV7-2 and TRBJ2-7; 16 positions agree with TRBD2. Germline values: CDR1 SGHTA, CDR2 FQGNSA. The ends lost 0 bases at V and 6 bases at J; junction bases unmatched: 5. This CDR3 region has 17 residues. The CDR3 sequence: CASSLAGLAGGPTEQYF. The CDR3 DNA follows: TGTGCCAGCAGCTTAGCGGGACTAGCGGGAGGGCCGACCGAGCAGTACTTC.

V and J are TRBV10-3 and TRBJ2-7, with TRBD2 matching 7 bases. This CDR3 has 14 residues. J lost 5 bases, V lost 6 bases, and 10 bases had no gene match. CDR1 is ENHRY and CDR2 is SYGVKD in the germline V gene. As DNA, the CDR3 is TGTGCCATCAGCCAATTGGGAGGGGTCCACGAGCAGTACTTC. Amino acids: CAISQLGGVHEQYF.

V usage is TRBV7-8 and J usage is TRBJ1-3; unclear D gene. V was trimmed by 2 bases and J by 0 bases, leaving 11 bases between them. Germline V gene data show CDR1 as SGHVS and CDR2 as FQNEAQ. There are 16 residues in the CDR3. CDR3 coding DNA: TGTGCCAGCAGCTTAATGCGGCATACCTCTGGAAACACCATATATTTT. As protein: CASSLMRHTSGNTIYF. The entire variable domain, with the rest obtained from reference TRBV7-8 and TRBJ1-3, is as follows: GAGVSQSPRYKVAKRGQDVALRCDPISGHVSLFWYQQALGQGPEFLTYFQNEAQLDKSGLPSDRFFAERPEGSVSTLKIQRTQQEDSAVYLCASSLMRHTSGNTIYFGEGSWLTVV.

V gene TRBV3-1 (or the pseudogene TRBV3-2) combines with J gene TRBJ2-5; D is unclear. CDR1 and CDR2 from the germline V gene are LGHDT and YNNKEL (reference sequence). Between the trimmed V and J ends, which lost 0 bases and 6 bases, there was a span of 14 bases. The CDR3 consists of 15 residues. Here the CDR3 DNA reads TGTGCCAGCAGCCAAGAGGTTATCAGATTGCAGACCCAGTACTTC. Amino acid sequence: CASSQEVIRLQTQYF.

Concerning this clone: This same CDR3 is encoded by further DNA sequences in the sample. The V gene is TRBV18, the J gene TRBJ1-1, with 7 bases aligning to TRBD1. The V segment lost 3 bases and the J segment 1 base; nucleotides outside the gene matches: 2. This CDR3 contains 14 residues. CDR1 is KGHSH, CDR2 LQKENI, per germline. The CDR3: CASSPTGQNTEAFF. The CDR3 DNA reads as TGTGCCAGCTCACCGACAGGGCAGAACACTGAAGCTTTCTTT.

V usage is TRBV9 and J usage is TRBJ2-5; TRBD2 matches at 8 bases. V gave up 3 bases and J gave up 5 bases; unmatched junction bases: 6. Germline lookup yields CDR1 SGDLS and CDR2 YYNGEE. The CDR3 is made up of 14 amino acids. CDR3 residues: CASSAGLARETQYF. In DNA form, the CDR3 reads TGTGCCAGCAGCGCAGGACTAGCCCGGGAGACCCAGTACTTC.

The sample holds one count of this clone. The chain couples TRBV12-3 or TRBV12-4 to TRBJ2-7; D is uncertain. CDR3 length: 13 amino acids. Trimming cost V 2 bases and J 6 bases, with 11 bases left between them. CDR3 nucleotides: TGTGCCAGCAGTTTAAATCAGGTTGGCGAGCAGTACTTC. This codes for CASSLNQVGEQYF.

This clone was detected a few times. This chain joins TRBV28 and TRBJ1-1, with D tentatively TRBD1 (5 bases). The CDR3 sequence is 13 residues long. In germline, CDR1 is MDHEN, CDR2 SYDVKM. Deletions cut 5 bases from V and 3 bases from J, with 10 bases between. The CDR3 protein is CASSAGFHTEAFF. The CDR3 region has the DNA TGTGCCAGCAGTGCAGGGTTTCACACTGAAGCTTTCTTT.

The chain carries TRBV5-1 and TRBJ1-3; 7 positions agree with TRBD1. J lost 2 bases, V lost 0 bases, and 5 bases had no gene match. Germline V gene lookup returns CDR1 SGHRS and CDR2 YFSETQ. This CDR3 contains 16 residues. The CDR3 nucleotides are TGCGCCAGCAGCTTGGCAACGACAGGGCCTGGAAACACCATATATTTT. Translated: CASSLATTGPGNTIYF.

V usage is TRBV18 and J usage is TRBJ1-2, with D perhaps TRBD1 (6 bases). V was shortened by 3 bases and J by 6 bases, with 14 bases between the two germline ends. The CDR3 extends over 14 amino acids. Germline assignment: CDR1 KGHSH and CDR2 LQKENI. The CDR3 DNA reads TGTGCCAGCTCACCCTTAAAGACAGGTGATGGCTACACCTTC. Residues: CASSPLKTGDGYTF.

The rearrangement joins TRBV6-5 to TRBJ2-2; TRBD1 agrees at 8 bases. This CDR3 is 14 amino acids long. Germline V CDR1 and CDR2: MNHEY, SVGAGI. V lost 5 bases to trimming and J lost 4 bases; unmatched junction nucleotides: 3. The CDR3 sequence: CASSPTGGTGELFF. CDR3 DNA: TGTGCCAGCAGTCCAACAGGGGGCACCGGGGAGCTGTTTTTT.

The chain is built from TRBV6-5 and TRBJ2-5; D might be TRBD1 (6 bases). The CDR3 is 15 amino acids. Trimming left V 4 bases short and J 1 base short, with 13 bases between. CDR1 and CDR2 (germline): MNHEY, SVGAGI. DNA for the CDR3: TGTGCCAGCAGTTTACAGGGACCCAGCCAAGAGACCCAGTACTTC. Translated: CASSLQGPSQETQYF.

The V call is TRBV27, the J call TRBJ1-6; 9 nucleotides match TRBD1. J was trimmed by 10 bases and V by 5 bases; bases with no gene match: 3. Germline V CDR1 and CDR2: MNHEY, SMNVEV (reference sequence). The CDR3 runs to 13 residues. Written as DNA, the CDR3 is TGTGCCAGCAGTGGGACAGGGCTGTCACCCCTCCACTTT. Its protein is CASSGTGLSPLHF.

The CDR3, as DNA: TGTGCCACCAGCAGGGCAGGGGGAGGAGGCGAGACCCAGTACTTC. It encodes CATSRAGGGGETQYF. The chain combines TRBV15 with TRBJ2-5, with a tentative D call TRBD1 (7 bases). Germline CDR1 LNHNV, CDR2 YYDKDF (reference sequence). V was cut by 3 bases and J by 5 bases, with 16 bases left in between. This CDR3 contains 15 residues. Full variable domain (rest looked up from reference TRBV15 and TRBJ2-5): DAMVIQNPRYQVTQFGKPVTLSCSQTLNHNVMYWYQQKSSQAPKLLFHYYDKDFNNEADTPDNFQSRRPNTSFCFLDIRSPGLGDTAMYLCATSRAGGGGETQYFGPGTRLLVL.

The rearrangement uses TRBV6-2 or TRBV6-3 and TRBJ2-7; D possibly corresponds to TRBD2 (6 bases). V lost 6 bases to trimming and J lost 5 bases, with 17 bases between them. In germline, CDR1 is MNHEY, CDR2 SVGEGT. This CDR3 region has 14 residues. CDR3 protein: CASSLALTAHEQYF. In DNA form, the CDR3 reads TGTGCCAGCAGCCTAGCGCTTACAGCGCACGAGCAGTACTTC.

The chain has TRBV3-1 (or the pseudogene TRBV3-2) and TRBJ1-4, with D tentatively TRBD1 (6 bases). Between the trimmed V and J ends, which lost 0 bases and 8 bases, there was a span of 16 bases. Germline V gene data show CDR1 as LGHDT and CDR2 as YNNKEL (reference sequence). The CDR3 is 16 residues long. For the CDR3, the DNA is TGTGCCAGCAGCCAAGAAGGGGCAGGGGCAGGGGAAAAACTGTTTTTT. Its protein is CASSQEGAGAGEKLFF.

V gene TRBV7-3 combines with J gene TRBJ2-3; 9 positions match TRBD2. CDR3 length: 16 residues. Trimming removed 1 base from V and 6 bases from J; junction bases left unmatched: 8. Per the germline V gene, CDR1 is SGHTA and CDR2 is FQGTGA. CDR3 loop: CASSLMPSGVRDTQYF. The CDR3 region has the DNA TGTGCCAGCAGCTTAATGCCTAGCGGGGTTAGGGATACGCAGTATTTT.

V gene TRBV3-1 (or the pseudogene TRBV3-2) combines with J gene TRBJ1-6, with D perhaps TRBD1 (6 bases). V lost 2 bases and J lost 5, with 13 bases in between. Germline V CDR1 and CDR2: LGHDT, YNNKEL (reference sequence). The CDR3 runs to 16 residues. The CDR3: CASSQPQGSNNSPLHF. CDR3 nucleotides: TGTGCCAGCAGCCAACCTCAGGGGTCCAATAATTCACCCCTCCACTTT.

The V and J genes are TRBV7-2 and TRBJ2-5, with 10 bases identical to TRBD1. The CDR3 is made up of 16 amino acids. With 5 bases clipped from V and 1 base from J, the junction kept 7 bases outside the gene matches. Germline CDR1 and CDR2: SGHTA and FQGNSA. The CDR3 sequence is CASSLGQGGAQETQYF. Here the CDR3 DNA reads TGTGCCAGCAGCCTCGGACAGGGGGGGGCCCAAGAGACCCAGTACTTC.

This clone was seen only a few times. The chain carries TRBV2 and TRBJ2-1; D possibly corresponds to TRBD1 (5 bases). Germline CDR1 SNHLY, CDR2 FYNNEI. V gave up 0 bases and J gave up 8 bases, with 20 bases separating them. The CDR3 has 17 residues. For the CDR3, the DNA is TGTGCCAGCAGTGAAGCGCAGGCGTTTTCGCTAGGGGATGAGCAGTTCTTC. It encodes CASSEAQAFSLGDEQFF.

CDR3 protein: CASSRDRANNYGYTF. CDR3 DNA sequence: TGTGCCAGCTCCAGGGACAGGGCGAATAACTATGGCTACACCTTC. V and J are TRBV5-6 and TRBJ1-2; 9 positions agree with TRBD1. The CDR3 covers 15 residues. The germline V gene encodes CDR1 SGHDT and CDR2 YYEEEE. The junction had 8 bases not matched to a gene; V was cut back by 7 bases and J by 1 base. Together with reference TRBV5-6 and TRBJ1-2, the CDR3 gives the full variable domain: DAGVTQSPTHLIKTRGQQVTLRCSPKSGHDTVSWYQQALGQGPQFIFQYYEEEERQRGNFPDRFSGHQFPNYSSELNVNALLLGDSALYLCASSRDRANNYGYTFGSGTRLTVV.

V and J are TRBV12-3 or TRBV12-4 and TRBJ1-1; tentatively, D is TRBD1 (5 bases). Trimming cost V 6 bases and J 1 base, with 9 bases left between them. The length of the CDR3 is 13 residues. The CDR3: CASSPTENTEAFF. DNA for the CDR3: TGTGCCAGCAGCCCGACAGAGAACACTGAAGCTTTCTTT.

The chain is built from TRBV25-1 and TRBJ2-1, with 8 positions matching TRBD1. V gave up 8 bases and J gave up 1 base; unmatched junction bases: 4. CDR1 and CDR2 from the germline V gene are MGHDK and SYGVNS. The CDR3 runs 14 residues. The CDR3 protein is CASLGQGSYNEQFF. DNA for the CDR3: TGTGCCAGCCTAGGACAGGGATCCTACAATGAGCAGTTCTTC.